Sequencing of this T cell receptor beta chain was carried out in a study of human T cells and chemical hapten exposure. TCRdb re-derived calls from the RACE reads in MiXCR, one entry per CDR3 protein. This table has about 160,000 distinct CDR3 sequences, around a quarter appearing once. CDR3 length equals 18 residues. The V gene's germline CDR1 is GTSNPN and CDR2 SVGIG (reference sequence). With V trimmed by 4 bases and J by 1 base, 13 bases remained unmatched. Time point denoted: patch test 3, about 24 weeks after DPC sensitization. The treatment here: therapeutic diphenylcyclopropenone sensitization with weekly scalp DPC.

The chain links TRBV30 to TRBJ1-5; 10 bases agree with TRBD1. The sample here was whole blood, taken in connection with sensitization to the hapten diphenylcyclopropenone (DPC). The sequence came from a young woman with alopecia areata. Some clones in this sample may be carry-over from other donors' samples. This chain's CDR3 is CAWTVGDRGRTSNQPQHF. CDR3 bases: TGTGCCTGGACTGTGGGAGACAGGGGGCGGACGAGCAATCAGCCCCAGCATTTT.